This entry describes one T cell receptor (beta chain). TCRdb keeps only in-frame clones here, not all; method: immunoSEQ multiplex PCR. The repertoire includes tens of thousands of clones, over 75% of them detected once, and under 2% sits in the top ten. The source of the sample is a study of T cell changes during pregnancy in multiple sclerosis. The CDR3 runs to 13 residues. CDR1 and CDR2 from the germline V gene are SGHTA and FQGNSA. The V gene lost 0 bases and the J gene lost 8 bases, with 10 bases spanning the gap. The chain links TRBV7-2 to TRBJ1-2; D is perhaps TRBD1 (5 bases). This clonotype was obtained from a female donor with multiple sclerosis, enrolled in a pregnancy study. The sequencing here drew on peripheral blood, taken in the first trimester of pregnancy. The CDR3 bases are TGTGCCAGCAGCTTAGCAGGGGCGCAAGGCTACACCTTC. Translating gives CASSLAGAQGYTF.